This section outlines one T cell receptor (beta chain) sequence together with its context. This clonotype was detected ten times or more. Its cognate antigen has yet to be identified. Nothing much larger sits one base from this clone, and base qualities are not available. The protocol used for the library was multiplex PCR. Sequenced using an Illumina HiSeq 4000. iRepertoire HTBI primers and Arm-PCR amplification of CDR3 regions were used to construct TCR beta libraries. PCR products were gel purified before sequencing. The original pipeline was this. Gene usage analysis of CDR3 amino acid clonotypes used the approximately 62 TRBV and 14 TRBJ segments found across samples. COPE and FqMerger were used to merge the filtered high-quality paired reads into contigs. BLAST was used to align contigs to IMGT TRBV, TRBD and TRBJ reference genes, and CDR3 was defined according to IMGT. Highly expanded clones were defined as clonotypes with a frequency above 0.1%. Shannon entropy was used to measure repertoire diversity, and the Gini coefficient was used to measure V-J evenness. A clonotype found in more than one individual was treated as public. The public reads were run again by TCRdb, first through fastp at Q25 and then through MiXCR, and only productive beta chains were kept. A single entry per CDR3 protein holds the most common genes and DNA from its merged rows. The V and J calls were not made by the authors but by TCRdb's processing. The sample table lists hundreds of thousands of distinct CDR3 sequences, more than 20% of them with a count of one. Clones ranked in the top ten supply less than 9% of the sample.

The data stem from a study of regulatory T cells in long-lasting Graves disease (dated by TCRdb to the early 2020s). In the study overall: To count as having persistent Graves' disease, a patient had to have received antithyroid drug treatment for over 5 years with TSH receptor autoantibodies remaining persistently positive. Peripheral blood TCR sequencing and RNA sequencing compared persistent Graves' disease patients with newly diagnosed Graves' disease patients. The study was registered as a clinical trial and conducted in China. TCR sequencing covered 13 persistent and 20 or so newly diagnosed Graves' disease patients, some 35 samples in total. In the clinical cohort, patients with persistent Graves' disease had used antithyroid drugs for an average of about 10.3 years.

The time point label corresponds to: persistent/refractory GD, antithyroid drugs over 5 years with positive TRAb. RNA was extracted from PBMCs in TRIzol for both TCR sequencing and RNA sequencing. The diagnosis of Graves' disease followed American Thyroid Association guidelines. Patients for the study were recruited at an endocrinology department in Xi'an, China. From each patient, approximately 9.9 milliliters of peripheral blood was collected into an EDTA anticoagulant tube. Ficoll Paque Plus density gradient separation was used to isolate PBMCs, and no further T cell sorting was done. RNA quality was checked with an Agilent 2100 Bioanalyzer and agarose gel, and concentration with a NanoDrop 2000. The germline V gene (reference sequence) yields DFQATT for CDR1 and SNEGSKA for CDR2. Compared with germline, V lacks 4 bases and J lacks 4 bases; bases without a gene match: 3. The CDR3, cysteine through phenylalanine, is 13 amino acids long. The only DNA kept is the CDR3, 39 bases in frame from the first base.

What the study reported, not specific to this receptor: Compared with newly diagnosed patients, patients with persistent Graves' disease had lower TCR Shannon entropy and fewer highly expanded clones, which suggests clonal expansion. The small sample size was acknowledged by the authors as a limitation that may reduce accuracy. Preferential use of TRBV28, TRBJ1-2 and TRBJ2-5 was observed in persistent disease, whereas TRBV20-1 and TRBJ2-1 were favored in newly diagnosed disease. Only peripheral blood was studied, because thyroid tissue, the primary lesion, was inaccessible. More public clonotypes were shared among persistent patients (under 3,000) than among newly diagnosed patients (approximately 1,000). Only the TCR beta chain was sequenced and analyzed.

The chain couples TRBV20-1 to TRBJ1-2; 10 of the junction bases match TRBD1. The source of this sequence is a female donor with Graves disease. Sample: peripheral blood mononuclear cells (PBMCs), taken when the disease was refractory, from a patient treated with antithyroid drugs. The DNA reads TGCAGTGCTAAGGGACAGGGGAGCTATGGCTACACCTTC. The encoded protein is CSAKGQGSYGYTF.